These T cell receptor beta chains were read from a single sample in a study of cytomegalovirus exposure and HLA in healthy donors. Using immunoSEQ multiplex PCR, the repertoire was profiled, and TCRdb retains in-frame clones only, with some absent. Of about 150,000 clones in the sample, roughly 10% were seen once. Material for sequencing was PBMCs. The source of these receptors is a male donor in good health and CMV-seronegative. CDR3s include the opening cysteine and the closing phenylalanine or tryptophan. D genes are given only for firm matches. Expanded clones get a size class; other rows say once, few or many, or leave the size out.

j_call | v_call | clone_size | d_call | cdr3_aa | cdr3_nt
TRBJ1-1 | TRBV6-5 | NA | NA | CASSLARTNTEAFF | TGTGCCAGCAGTCTGGCACGAACGAACACTGAAGCTTTCTTT
TRBJ2-3 | TRBV7-9 | few | TRBD2 | CASSLDHSGRAPDTQYF | TGTGCCAGCAGCTTAGACCACAGCGGGAGGGCCCCAGATACGCAGTATTTT
TRBJ1-2 | TRBV9 | few | NA | CASSDSRGKRGGDTF | TGTGCCAGCAGCGACTCGCGGGGGAAACGGGGAGGGGACACCTTC
TRBJ2-5 | TRBV5-1 | NA | TRBD2 | CASSTSGSKETQYF | TGCGCCAGCTCGACTAGCGGGAGTAAAGAGACCCAGTACTTC
TRBJ1-3 | TRBV28 | NA | TRBD1 | CASSLYRDRGGNTIYF | TGTGCCAGCAGTTTGTACCGGGACAGGGGTGGAAACACCATATATTTT
TRBJ2-5 | TRBV2 | few | TRBD2 | CASSTSGGTGETQYF | TGTGCCAGCAGCACAAGCGGGGGGACGGGGGAGACCCAGTACTTC
TRBJ2-6 | TRBV6-6 | NA | NA | CASSYSEGAGANVLTF | TGTGCCAGCAGTTACTCAGAGGGCGCTGGGGCCAACGTCCTGACTTTC
TRBJ2-7 | TRBV7-9 | few | TRBD1 | CASSGRQGPYYEQYF | TGTGCCAGCAGCGGGCGACAGGGGCCCTACTACGAGCAGTACTTC
TRBJ1-5 | TRBV5-1 | few | NA | CASSLSGNQPQHF | TGCGCCAGCAGCTTGTCAGGCAATCAGCCCCAGCATTTT
TRBJ1-2 | TRBV28 | NA | TRBD1 | CASSDPGQGSSGGYTF | TGTGCCAGCAGTGATCCGGGACAGGGGTCGAGCGGTGGCTACACCTTC
TRBJ2-3 | TRBV6-4 | few | NA | CASSKQGPPSTDTQYF | TGTGCCAGCAGTAAACAGGGCCCCCCTAGCACAGATACGCAGTATTTT
TRBJ2-6 | TRBV25-1 | NA | NA | CASSRGGANVLTF | TGTGCCAGCAGCCGAGGCGGGGCCAACGTCCTGACTTTC
TRBJ2-7 | TRBV7-2 | few | TRBD2 | CASSFASGAYEQYF | TGTGCCAGCAGCTTCGCTAGCGGGGCCTACGAGCAGTACTTC
TRBJ1-1 | TRBV29-1 | NA | NA | CSARRKGGTEAFF | TGCAGCGCCCGACGGAAAGGGGGCACTGAAGCTTTCTTT
TRBJ1-2 | TRBV25-1 | NA | TRBD1 | CASSEYGDRGFYGYTF | TGTGCCAGCAGTGAATACGGGGACAGGGGGTTCTATGGCTACACCTTC
TRBJ1-5 | TRBV19 | NA | NA | CASSPRGGPRGPQHF | TGTGCCAGTAGTCCTCGGGGGGGGCCCCGAGGGCCCCAGCATTTT